This paragraph reports one TCR beta chain. What it binds is not known. Trimming cost V 5 bases and J 2 bases; bases outside gene matches: 5. CDR3 length: 14 residues. Germline CDR1 reads SEHNR; CDR2 reads FQNEAQ (reference sequence). The data were obtained in a study of T-cell memory formation after mild COVID-19. In the study overall: The study found TCR clusters largely donor specific. Study observations and caveats: A second wave expanding day 15 to 37 was CD4+-biased; contracting clones were balanced.

Constant-segment primers were used for 5'RACE, and the resulting TCR alpha and TCR beta cDNA libraries carried sample barcodes and UMIs. Each CDR3 protein gets one entry after TCRdb re-called the 5' RACE reads with MiXCR. In the table there are about 350,000 distinct CDR3 sequences, 20% to 25% of which are singletons. This receptor was obtained from a man aged 18 to 30 who had mild COVID-19 (a few samples of this study predate the infection). Cell type and time point are not known. The sample was PBMCs or a T cell subset sorted from them (not recorded which). The chain links TRBV7-9 to TRBJ2-5; 7 bases line up with TRBD1. The CDR3 DNA reads TGTGCCAGCAGCCTACCGGGACAGCAAGAGACCCAGTACTTC. As protein: CASSLPGQQETQYF. The entire variable domain, with the rest obtained from reference TRBV7-9 and TRBJ2-5, is as follows: DTGVSQNPRHKITKRGQNVTFRCDPISEHNRLYWYRQTLGQGPEFLTYFQNEAQLEKSRLLSDRFSAERPKGSFSTLEIQRTEQGDSAMYLCASSLPGQQETQYFGPGTRLLVL.